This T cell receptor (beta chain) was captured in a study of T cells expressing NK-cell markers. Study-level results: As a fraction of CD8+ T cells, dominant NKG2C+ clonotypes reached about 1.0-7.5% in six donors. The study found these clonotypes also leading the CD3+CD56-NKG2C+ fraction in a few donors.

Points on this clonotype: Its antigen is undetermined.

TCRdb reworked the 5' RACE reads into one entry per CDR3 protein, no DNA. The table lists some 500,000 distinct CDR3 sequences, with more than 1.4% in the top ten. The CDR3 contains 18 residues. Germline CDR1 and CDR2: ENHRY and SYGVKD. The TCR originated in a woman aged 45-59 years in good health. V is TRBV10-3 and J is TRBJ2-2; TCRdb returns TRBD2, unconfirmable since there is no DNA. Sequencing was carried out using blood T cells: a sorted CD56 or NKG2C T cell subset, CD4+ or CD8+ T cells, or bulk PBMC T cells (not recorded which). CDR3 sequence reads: CAISEMGLAGARTGELFF.